This TCR beta chain is drawn from a study of blood T cells in healthy people across ages. V lost 3 bases and J lost 2, with 9 bases in between. The CDR3 is 13 amino acids. Looked up from germline, CDR1 is SGHDT and CDR2 is YYEEEE. Then a second PCR, running roughly 6 to 12 cycles, was carried out with a sample-barcoded 5' primer and a J-beta primer mix. TCRdb fed the 5' RACE reads into MiXCR, producing one record per CDR3 protein. The data contain some 1,800,000 distinct CDR3 sequences, roughly two fifths of them singletons. This clonotype has ten or more counts. The sequence derives from a human donor in good health. This chain connects TRBV5-6 to TRBJ2-7; D is possibly TRBD2 (6 bases). Material for sequencing was blood. DNA of the CDR3: TGTGCCAGCAGCTCGGGGGAACCCTACGAGCAGTACTTC. Translation: CASSSGEPYEQYF.